The TCR beta chain under discussion was sequenced for a study of CD8 T cells in ankylosing spondylitis. Points from the study as a whole: Reports say disease-linked clones showed up significantly more in matched ankylosing spondylitis synovial fluid. Some motif variants were previously reported in reactive arthritis synovial fluid and blood.

For this clonotype: What it binds is not known. The junction shows a germline mismatch at one end, possibly a read error.

The CDR3 spans 16 residues. Germline lookup yields CDR1 KGHDR and CDR2 SFDVKD. Using quantitative 5'-RACE with molecular barcodes, the authors made TCR beta libraries. TCRdb fed the 5' RACE reads into MiXCR, producing one record per CDR3 protein. The sample has approximately 200,000 distinct CDR3 sequences, 10% to 15% seen once. The V call is TRBV24-1, the J call TRBJ2-1; 7 bases match TRBD2. Sequenced material: blood, either unsorted or a sorted T cell fraction (not recorded which). This receptor was identified in a female donor with ankylosing spondylitis or in good health (not recorded which). CDR3 DNA sequence: TGTGCCACCGGTGACCCGGGGGGAGGCTCCTACAATGAGCAGTTCTTC. Translated: CATGDPGGGSYNEQFF.